This entry lists 14 T cell receptor beta chains sequenced from one sample in a study of T cells after yellow fever vaccination. TCRdb processed the 5' RACE reads anew with MiXCR; each CDR3 protein has one entry. The sample has about 200,000 distinct CDR3 sequences, about 3% seen once. The material sequenced was CD4+ T cells sorted from PBMCs, taken 10 days after the yellow fever booster vaccination. Every receptor here comes from a young man who received the YFV17D yellow fever vaccine.

This clonotype was recorded a few times. The chain is built from TRBV29-1 and TRBJ1-2, with unresolved D. The CDR3 is 12 residues long. V was pared by 4 bases and J by 5 bases, with 11 bases between. Germline V gene sequence: CDR1 SQVTM, CDR2 ANQGSEA. In DNA, the CDR3 is TGCAGCGTTGGTAGCCCACAATATGGCTACACCTTC. Protein: CSVGSPQYGYTF. Combining the CDR3 with reference TRBV29-1 and TRBJ1-2 gives the whole variable domain SAVISQKPSRDICQRGTSLTIQCQVDSQVTMMFWYRQQPGQSLTLIATANQGSEATYESGFVIDKFPISRPNLTFSTLTVSNMSPEDSSIYLCSVGSPQYGYTFGSGTRLTVV.

This clonotype was detected many times. This chain joins TRBV5-1 and TRBJ2-3, with D perhaps matching TRBD1 or TRBD2 (5 bases each). Looked up from germline, CDR1 is SGHRS and CDR2 is YFSETQ. The CDR3 is 14 amino acids. V lost 0 bases and J 3 bases, leaving 8 bases between the germline ends. As DNA, the CDR3 is TGCGCCAGCAGCTTGGAGGGGAGAACAGATACGCAGTATTTT. This encodes CASSLEGRTDTQYF. Complete variable domain (other parts from reference TRBV5-1 and TRBJ2-3): KAGVTQTPRYLIKTRGQQVTLSCSPISGHRSVSWYQQTPGQGLQFLFEYFSETQRNKGNFPGRFSGRQFSNSRSEMNVSTLELGDSALYLCASSLEGRTDTQYFGPGTRLTVL.

V is TRBV20-1 and J is TRBJ1-2, with 7 bases that match TRBD1. The V segment lost 2 bases and the J segment 0 bases; nucleotides outside the gene matches: 3. Germline CDR1 is DFQATT and CDR2 is SNEGSKA (reference sequence). The CDR3 is 14 residues long. In DNA, the CDR3 is TGCAGTGCTAGAAAACAGGGGACTAACTATGGCTACACCTTC. Its translation: CSARKQGTNYGYTF.

This clonotype has only a few counts. The V gene is TRBV19, the J gene TRBJ2-5; 10 bases line up with TRBD1. Germline V gene lookup returns CDR1 LNHDA and CDR2 SQIVND (reference sequence). V lost 3 bases, J lost 5 bases, and 15 bases stayed unmatched. This CDR3 comprises 18 residues. The CDR3 here is CASSILLSDRGRGETQYF. The CDR3 DNA reads as TGTGCCAGTAGTATCCTTCTTTCCGACAGGGGGCGCGGGGAGACCCAGTACTTC.

This clonotype has a handful of counts. In nucleotides, the CDR3 is TGTGCCAGCAGCGCGGGACAGGGGACGGACTATGGCTACACCTTC. Its translation is CASSAGQGTDYGYTF. The chain is built from TRBV9 and TRBJ1-2, with TRBD1 matching over 10 bases. The CDR3 has 15 residues. Germline trimming cut 3 bases from V and 3 bases from J; bases unmatched to any gene: 5. The germline V gene has CDR1 SGDLS and CDR2 YYNGEE.

This clonotype was seen a few times. This rearrangement joins TRBV7-9 to TRBJ2-5; D not certain. CDR1 and CDR2 from the germline V gene are SEHNR and FQNEAQ (reference sequence). The CDR3 covers 12 residues. Trimming removed 1 base at V and 13 bases at J, with 13 bases between. This CDR3 reads CASSLELGGSYF. In DNA form, the CDR3 reads TGTGCCAGCAGCTTAGAGTTGGGCGGCTCGTACTTC.

The J gene is TRBJ1-2, the V gene TRBV18; D remains ambiguous. The CDR3 has 14 amino acids. Per germline, CDR1 KGHSH and CDR2 LQKENI. V was shortened by 3 bases and J by 0 bases, with 8 bases between the two germline ends. This chain's CDR3 is CASSPGRSNYGYTF. CDR3 DNA: TGTGCCAGCTCACCGGGCAGGTCTAACTATGGCTACACCTTC. The variable domain in full, completed from reference TRBV18 and TRBJ1-2, reads NAGVMQNPRHLVRRRGQEARLRCSPMKGHSHVYWYRQLPEEGLKFMVYLQKENIIDESGMPKERFSAEFPKEGPSILRIQQVVRGDSAAYFCASSPGRSNYGYTFGSGTRLTVV.

To note about this clonotype: This may stem from a read error, because a much larger clone lies one nucleotide away. The chain is built from TRBV5-5 and TRBJ2-3; the match to TRBD1 covers 8 bases. With 2 bases clipped from V and 5 bases from J, the junction kept 7 bases outside the gene matches. Germline CDR1 is SGHKS and CDR2 is YYEKEE (reference sequence). The CDR3 totals 15 residues. In nucleotides, the CDR3 is TGTGCCAGCAGCTTTGCCAGGGGGCAGAAAGATACGCAGTATTTT. Its protein product is CASSFARGQKDTQYF. The full variable domain, rest sourced from reference TRBV5-5 and TRBJ2-3, is DAGVTQSPTHLIKTRGQQVTLRCSPISGHKSVSWYQQVLGQGPQFIFQYYEKEERGRGNFPDRFSARQFPNYSSELNVNALLLGDSALYLCASSFARGQKDTQYFGPGTRLTVL.

This clonotype has more than one count but fewer than ten. A much larger clone is a single base away; this may be a read error. This rearrangement joins TRBV29-1 to TRBJ2-5, with D uncertain. Trimming took 4 bases from V and 3 from J, leaving 3 bases between them. Germline V CDR1 and CDR2: SQVTM, ANQGSEA. The CDR3 covers 10 residues. The DNA for the CDR3 is TGCAGCGTTGGCGAAGAGACCCAGTACTTC. Protein product: CSVGEETQYF.

This clonotype was recorded at least ten times. The rearrangement uses TRBV12-3 or TRBV12-4 and TRBJ1-6, with TRBD1 identical over 8 bases. The CDR3 loop spans 14 amino acids. J gave up 7 bases and V 7 bases, and 6 bases lay outside the gene matches. In nucleotides, the CDR3 is TGTGCCAGCACCACTACAGGGGGAAATTCACCCCTCCACTTT. Amino acid sequence: CASTTTGGNSPLHF.

Many counts were recorded for this clonotype. The rearrangement links TRBV6-2 or TRBV6-3 to TRBJ2-7; D is perhaps TRBD1 or TRBD2 (5 bases each). This CDR3 is 14 amino acids long. Per the germline V gene, CDR1 is MNHEY and CDR2 is SVGEGT. V was clipped by 6 bases and J by 4 bases, with 16 bases between them. In nucleotides, the CDR3 is TGTGCCAGCAGCCCCGGGGCCGTGGTATACGAGCAGTACGTC. The encoded protein is CASSPGAVVYEQYV.

In this sample, this clonotype turned up a few times. The CDR3 loop is CASSINSGGYNEQFF. The CDR3 DNA reads as TGTGCCAGCAGCATTAATAGCGGGGGGTACAATGAGCAGTTCTTC. This chain connects TRBV5-4 to TRBJ2-1, with 10 positions matching TRBD2. Germline loops: CDR1 SGHNT, CDR2 YYREEE (reference sequence). With 4 bases clipped from V and 4 bases from J, the junction kept 5 bases outside the gene matches. The CDR3 consists of 15 residues.

J is TRBJ1-2 and V is TRBV7-9, with 7 bases that match TRBD1. Trimming at V came to 1 base and at J to 8 bases, leaving 7 bases not matched to a gene. Germline V gives CDR1 SEHNR, CDR2 FQNEAQ (reference sequence). The CDR3 is made up of 14 amino acids. The chain's CDR3 is CASSLERRGFGYTF. In DNA, the CDR3 is TGTGCCAGCAGCTTAGAGCGCAGGGGGTTCGGCTACACCTTC.

In its sample, this clonotype was seen many times. The chain employs TRBV7-2 and TRBJ2-5; 7 bases match TRBD2. The CDR3 runs 14 residues. CDR1 is SGHTA, CDR2 FQGNSA, per germline. V shed 0 bases and J 13 bases; nucleotides not matched to a gene: 11. Here the CDR3 DNA reads TGTGCCAGCAGCTTAGCGAGGGTGGCGGGGGATTCGTACTTC. Translating it yields CASSLARVAGDSYF.